The present TCR beta chain was sequenced within a study of ipilimumab plus nivolumab after autologous stem cell transplantation. On the study more broadly: Patients received a median of about 5 ipilimumab and about 8 nivolumab doses. The DLBCL group included primary refractory and relapsed cases.

This clone was recorded only once. Ipilimumab, 1 mg/kg, started 14 to 28 days after autologous transplant. Patients got 3 mg/kg IV nivolumab weeks 1, 4, 7, 10, then biweekly through week 26. Data came from immunoSEQ multiplex PCR; TCRdb stores just in-frame clones and leaves some out. This sample carries around 19,000 clones, 81% of them seen once, and the ten largest clones take about 6.4%. The germline V gene has CDR1 SGHRS and CDR2 YFSETQ. V lost 0 bases, J lost 4 bases, and 9 bases lay in between. The CDR3 is 14 amino acids. The sequenced sample was PBMCs, obtained in a trial of ipilimumab plus nivolumab as post-transplant consolidation. The chain recombines TRBV5-1 with TRBJ2-3; D perhaps matches TRBD1 (5 bases). The TCR comes from a male donor with diffuse large B-cell lymphoma. In DNA, the CDR3 is TGCGCCAGCAGCTTGGGGGCAGGGTCAGATACGCAGTATTTT. Translated: CASSLGAGSDTQYF.